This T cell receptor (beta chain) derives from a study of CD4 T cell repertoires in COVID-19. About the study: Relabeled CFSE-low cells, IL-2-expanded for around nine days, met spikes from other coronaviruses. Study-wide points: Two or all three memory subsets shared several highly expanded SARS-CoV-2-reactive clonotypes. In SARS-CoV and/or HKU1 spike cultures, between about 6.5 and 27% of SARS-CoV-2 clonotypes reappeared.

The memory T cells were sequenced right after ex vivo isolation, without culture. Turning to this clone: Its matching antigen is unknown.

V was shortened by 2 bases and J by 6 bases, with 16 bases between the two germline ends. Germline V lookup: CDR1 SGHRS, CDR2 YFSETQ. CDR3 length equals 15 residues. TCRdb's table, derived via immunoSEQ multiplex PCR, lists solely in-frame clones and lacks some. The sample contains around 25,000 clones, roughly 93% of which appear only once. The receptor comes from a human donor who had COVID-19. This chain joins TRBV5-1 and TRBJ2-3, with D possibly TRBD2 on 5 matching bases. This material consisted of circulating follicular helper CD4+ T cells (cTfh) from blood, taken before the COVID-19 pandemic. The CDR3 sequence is CASSLLGLYRDTQYF. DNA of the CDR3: TGCGCCAGCAGCTTACTTGGACTCTACCGGGATACGCAGTATTTT.